This TCR beta chain was recorded in a study of vaccination and CD4 T cells after COVID-19. Looking at the study overall: Six males and four females, two of them Hispanic, were enrolled as convalescents.

Treatment denoted: roughly 10-day PBMC culture with coronavirus spike peptide pools or control peptides (ViraFEST assay). Half of the medium was exchanged for fresh IL-2 medium, first on day 3 and then on day 7. The CDR3 sequence is 15 residues long. In germline, CDR1 is DFQATT, CDR2 SNEGSKA (reference sequence). Trimming took off 4 bases at V and 3 bases at J, with 16 bases between the two ends. The Oncomine TCR Beta short-read assay was what sequenced the DNA obtained from cultured CD4+ T cells. It was cultured CD4+ T cells from which genomic DNA was extracted. Each CDR3 protein is one row after TCRdb ran MiXCR on the PCR reads. The sample consists of about 23,000 distinct CDR3 sequences, under 65% of them appearing once. Remarks on this clonotype: The target antigen is unknown.

The gene calls are TRBV20-1 and TRBJ1-5, with a possible D match to TRBD1 (5 bases). The sample was CD4+ T cells from blood, cultured in vitro. The TCR was taken from a human donor who had recovered from COVID-19. The CDR3 spells CSAKDGGAPNQPQHF. CDR3 in DNA: TGCAGTGCTAAAGACGGAGGGGCCCCCAATCAGCCCCAGCATTTT.